One sample yielded the 2 T cell receptor beta chains listed below, sequenced in a study of cytomegalovirus exposure and HLA in healthy donors. Primers: 60 Vbeta forward and 13 Jbeta reverse. Generated by immunoSEQ multiplex PCR, the TCRdb table keeps only in-frame clones and is missing some. The table has 150,000 to 200,000 clones, roughly 78% seen once. The sample was PBMCs. The receptors shown here come from a girl aged 10 to 17 in good health and CMV-seropositive.

The gene calls are TRBV4-3 and TRBJ2-7, with a possible D match to TRBD2 (6 bases). Germline lookup yields CDR1 LGHNA and CDR2 YSLEER. The CDR3 runs 14 residues. Trimming removed 0 bases from V and 6 bases from J, with 12 bases in between. This chain's CDR3 is CASSQDRRGVEQYF. CDR3 in DNA: TGCGCCAGCAGCCAAGACCGGCGGGGTGTCGAGCAGTACTTC.

J is TRBJ1-6 and V is TRBV4-3; no clear D. V was clipped by 4 bases and J by 7 bases, with 11 bases between them. From germline, CDR1 is LGHNA and CDR2 YSLEER. CDR3 length: 14 amino acids. CDR3: CASSRSGGNSPLHF. The CDR3, as DNA: TGCGCCAGCAGCCGCAGCGGTGGGAATTCACCCCTCCACTTT.